Here is one TCR beta chain with its context. Its antigen remains unknown. Repertoires were generated with immunoSEQ multiplex PCR, while TCRdb's copy carries only in-frame clones and drops some. The table shows 35,000 or so clones, with about 85% occurring only once. The sample originates from a study of T cells in narcolepsy. Study-level information: Donors had narcolepsy type 1 or type 2, or were healthy controls. Study findings and constraints: HCRT-specific and TRIB2-specific autoreactive clonotypes appeared among same-patient CSF and blood CD4+ clonotypes. Blood of same and different patients, but not healthy controls, reportedly held recurring autoreactive clonotypes.

Germline lookup yields CDR1 SGHRS and CDR2 YFSETQ. V lost 1 base to trimming and J lost 5 bases; unmatched junction nucleotides: 6. The CDR3 totals 15 residues. V is TRBV5-1 and J is TRBJ2-5, with 9 bases that match TRBD2. The material sequenced was CD45RA- memory CD4+ T cells from PBMCs. This clonotype was obtained from a human donor with narcolepsy. CDR3 nucleotides: TGCGCCAGCAGCTTGTCCCCTAGCGGGGTTGAGACCCAGTACTTC. It is translated as CASSLSPSGVETQYF. Variable domain in full (rest from reference TRBV5-1 and TRBJ2-5): KAGVTQTPRYLIKTRGQQVTLSCSPISGHRSVSWYQQTPGQGLQFLFEYFSETQRNKGNFPGRFSGRQFSNSRSEMNVSTLELGDSALYLCASSLSPSGVETQYFGPGTRLLVL.